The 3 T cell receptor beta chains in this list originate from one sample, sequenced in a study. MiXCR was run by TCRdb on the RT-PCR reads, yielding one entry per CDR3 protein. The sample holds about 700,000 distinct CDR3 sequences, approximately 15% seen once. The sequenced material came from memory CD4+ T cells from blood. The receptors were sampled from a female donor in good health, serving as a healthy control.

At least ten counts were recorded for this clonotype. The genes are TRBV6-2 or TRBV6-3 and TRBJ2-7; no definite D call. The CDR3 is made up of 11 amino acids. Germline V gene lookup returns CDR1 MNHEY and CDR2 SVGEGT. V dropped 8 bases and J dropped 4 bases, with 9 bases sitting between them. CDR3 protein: CASSKVYEQYF. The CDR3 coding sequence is TGTGCCAGCTCTAAGGTATACGAGCAGTACTTC.

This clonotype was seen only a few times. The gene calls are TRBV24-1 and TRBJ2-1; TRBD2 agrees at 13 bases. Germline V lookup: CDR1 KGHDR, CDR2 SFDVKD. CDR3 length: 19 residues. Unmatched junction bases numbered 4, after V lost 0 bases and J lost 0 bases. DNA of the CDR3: TGTGCCACCAGTGATTTGAGACTAGCGGGGGGCCTCTCCTACAATGAGCAGTTCTTC. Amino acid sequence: CATSDLRLAGGLSYNEQFF.

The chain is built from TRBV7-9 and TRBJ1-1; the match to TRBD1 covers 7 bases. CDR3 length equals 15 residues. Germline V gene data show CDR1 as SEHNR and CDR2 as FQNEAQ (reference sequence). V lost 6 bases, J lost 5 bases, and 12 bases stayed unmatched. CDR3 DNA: TGTGCCAGCAGGGATACACAGGGGTTGGAGACTGAAGCTTTCTTT. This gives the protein CASRDTQGLETEAFF.